This passage covers 11 T cell receptor beta chains from one sample sequenced in a study of OX40 agonist ivuxolimab in advanced cancers. Measured with immunoSEQ multiplex PCR; TCRdb has only the in-frame clones, and not every one. Altogether 55,000 to 85,000 clones are present, 90% to 95% being singletons, with the ten largest covering under 10%. The sample was CD4+ or CD8+ T cells sorted from blood, taken in a trial of the OX40 agonist ivuxolimab. These receptors came from an adult with an advanced solid tumor such as melanoma, head and neck, liver or kidney cancer.

This sequence joins TRBV4-3 and TRBJ2-5, with D maybe TRBD2 (7 bases). The CDR3 sequence is 14 residues long. V was pared by 4 bases and J by 5 bases, with 14 bases between. The germline V gene has CDR1 LGHNA and CDR2 YSLEER. The CDR3: CASSLARGLETQYF. The CDR3 nucleotides read TGCGCCAGCAGCCTCGCGCGGGGGCTGGAGACCCAGTACTTC.

As regards this clone: Other nucleotide sequences in the sample specify the same CDR3. This chain connects TRBV10-3 to TRBJ2-7; D is perhaps TRBD2 (5 bases). Germline V gene data show CDR1 as ENHRY and CDR2 as SYGVKD. Trimming left V 0 bases short and J 1 base short, with 10 bases between. The CDR3 runs to 15 residues. The CDR3 spells CAISESLAGSYEQYF. The CDR3 DNA sequence: TGTGCCATCAGTGAGTCTCTAGCTGGGTCCTACGAGCAGTACTTC.

The V and J genes are TRBV7-9 and TRBJ1-2, with TRBD1 matching over 7 bases. Per the germline V gene, CDR1 is SEHNR and CDR2 is FQNEAQ (reference sequence). V shed 5 bases and J 7 bases; nucleotides not matched to a gene: 7. The CDR3 consists of 13 residues. The CDR3 protein is CASSPRQGGGYTF. The CDR3 bases are TGTGCCAGCAGCCCACGACAGGGAGGTGGCTACACCTTC. The full variable domain, rest sourced from reference TRBV7-9 and TRBJ1-2, is DTGVSQNPRHKITKRGQNVTFRCDPISEHNRLYWYRQTLGQGPEFLTYFQNEAQLEKSRLLSDRFSAERPKGSFSTLEIQRTEQGDSAMYLCASSPRQGGGYTFGSGTRLTVV.

The chain joins TRBV7-9 to TRBJ1-1, with D perhaps TRBD1 (5 bases). This CDR3 has 14 residues. The ends were cut back, 5 bases at V and 4 bases at J, with 14 bases in the middle. The germline gives CDR1 SEHNR, CDR2 FQNEAQ (reference sequence). The CDR3 spells CASSRGGAGTEAFF. Written as DNA, the CDR3 is TGTGCCAGCAGCCGAGGCGGGGCCGGCACTGAAGCTTTCTTT.

The chain uses TRBV10-2 and TRBJ2-7; 7 nucleotides line up with TRBD2. The CDR3 consists of 12 residues. Germline-derived CDR1 and CDR2 are WSHSY and SAAADI. The V segment lost 10 bases and the J segment 6 bases; nucleotides outside the gene matches: 9. Here the CDR3 reads CATERGGGEQYF. The CDR3 region has the DNA TGCGCCACCGAACGTGGGGGGGGCGAGCAGTACTTC.

The V call is TRBV5-6, the J call TRBJ2-5; D unresolved. V gave up 3 bases and J gave up 4 bases, with 13 bases separating them. The CDR3 covers 14 residues. Germline V gene lookup returns CDR1 SGHDT and CDR2 YYEEEE. DNA for the CDR3: TGTGCCAGCAGCTCCCCAAGCCTGGTAGAGACCCAGTACTTC. Protein sequence: CASSSPSLVETQYF. Filled out from reference TRBV5-6 and TRBJ2-5, the complete variable domain reads DAGVTQSPTHLIKTRGQQVTLRCSPKSGHDTVSWYQQALGQGPQFIFQYYEEEERQRGNFPDRFSGHQFPNYSSELNVNALLLGDSALYLCASSSPSLVETQYFGPGTRLLVL.

This clone was detected only once. This sequence joins TRBV5-6 and TRBJ2-5; D not certain. This CDR3 has 12 amino acids. Germline V lookup: CDR1 SGHDT, CDR2 YYEEEE. V shed 3 bases and J shed 7 bases, with 10 bases lying between them. In nucleotides, the CDR3 is TGTGCCAGCAGCTACAGATCCGGGACCCAGTACTTC. Its protein is CASSYRSGTQYF.

This clone was seen a handful of times. This chain joins TRBV27 and TRBJ1-5; TRBD1 matches at 7 bases. Unmatched junction bases numbered 3, after V lost 4 bases and J lost 3 bases. Germline V gene lookup returns CDR1 MNHEY and CDR2 SMNVEV (reference sequence). This CDR3 region has 14 residues. The CDR3, as DNA: TGTGCCAGCAGTTCACAGGGGTACAATCAGCCCCAGCATTTT. Its protein is CASSSQGYNQPQHF.

The genes are TRBV2 and TRBJ2-5; D is unclear. Per germline, CDR1 SNHLY and CDR2 FYNNEI. The CDR3 spans 11 residues. With 9 bases removed from V and 3 bases from J, the gap between germline ends came to 8 bases. CDR3 nucleotides: TGTGCCAGGGGATTGGAAGAGACCCAGTACTTC. This codes for CARGLEETQYF.

V usage is TRBV9 and J usage is TRBJ2-7; 8 bases map to TRBD1. CDR1 and CDR2 from the germline V gene are SGDLS and YYNGEE. Germline trimming cut 1 base from V and 6 bases from J; bases unmatched to any gene: 6. The CDR3 covers 14 residues. Written as DNA, the CDR3 is TGTGCCAGCAGCGTACATTGGACAGGGCTCGAGCAGTACTTC. It encodes CASSVHWTGLEQYF.

This chain joins TRBV9 and TRBJ2-3; D may be TRBD1 (6 bases). Germline V gene data show CDR1 as SGDLS and CDR2 as YYNGEE. CDR3 length: 18 residues. Trimming took off 4 bases at V and 0 bases at J, with 21 bases between the two ends. The chain's CDR3 is CASSPRGSWTLSTDTQYF. As DNA, the CDR3 is TGTGCCAGCAGCCCCAGGGGTAGCTGGACACTCAGCACAGATACGCAGTATTTT.